This T cell receptor beta chain was found in a study of Ad26.COV2.S vaccination and SARS-CoV-2 variants. As for the study in general: Each vaccinee took Ad26.COV2.S intramuscularly, once or twice 56 days apart. Study outcomes and limitations: It is possible that the TCR breadth and depth analyses underestimated the total T cell responses. Those who received vaccine or placebo ended up with similar non-spike TCR breadth. Post-vaccination spike-specific CD8+ and CD4+ T cell responses reportedly had substantial breadth.

About this clone: Its antigen is not known.

The CDR3 covers 13 residues. Germline V gene sequence: CDR1 SNHLY, CDR2 FYNNEI. V shed 10 bases and J 6 bases; nucleotides not matched to a gene: 6. The sample's treatment: around 19 received Ad26.COV2.S at low or high dose, single or two shots; roughly 5 received placebo; per-sample allocation not given. Sampling took place 63 days after the first vaccine or placebo injection. The protocol was immunoSEQ multiplex PCR, while the TCRdb copy is restricted to in-frame clones and leaves out a portion. The data contain a few hundred thousand clones, 87% of them singletons. This receptor was obtained from a person between 18 and 59 years old who received the Ad26.COV2.S COVID-19 vaccine or a placebo. The sequencing here drew on peripheral blood, taken in a trial of Ad26.COV2.S vaccine versus placebo. V usage is TRBV2 and J usage is TRBJ2-1; 10 nucleotides align to TRBD1. CDR3 sequence (DNA): TGTGCCAACTCCAGGACAGGGGGCAATGAGCAGTTCTTC. Translating it yields CANSRTGGNEQFF. Variable domain in full (rest from reference TRBV2 and TRBJ2-1): EPEVTQTPSHQVTQMGQEVILRCVPISNHLYFYWYRQILGQKVEFLVSFYNNEISEKSEIFDDQFSVERPDGSNFTLKIRSTKLEDSAMYFCANSRTGGNEQFFGPGTRLTVL.